This T cell receptor (beta chain) was recorded in a study of cytomegalovirus exposure and HLA in healthy donors listed by TCRdb under 2017. With respect to the entire study: An earlier analysis of approximately 600 of the donors reported about 250 Gb of sequence data and roughly 110 million unique TCR beta sequences from 150 million to 200 million T cells. An early release that covered about 600 HLA-typed donors contained approximately 290 gigabases of sequencing data and 85 million to 100 million unique TCR sequences. Of the 300 to 400 genotyped donors, 65% to 90% fell in the genetic ancestry cluster associated with self-reported Caucasian donors. The study aimed to test whether cataloging public T cell receptors could reveal signatures of past pathogen exposure. The study used immunosequencing to profile the T cell repertoires of some 600 subjects and linked those repertoires to cytomegalovirus serostatus. A separate validation cohort of 90 to 150 different subjects was used in addition to the approximately 700-subject first cohort. High-throughput TCR immunosequencing, statistical association of individual TCRs with disease status, and machine learning were combined to predict cytomegalovirus infection status. A later analysis re-examined previously published TCR beta repertoires from just over 650 donors and added high-resolution HLA genotyping to investigate patterns of TCR occurrence. Rather than drawing on any new phenotypic data, the later analysis identified candidate immune exposures from TCR beta sequences and the way those sequences occurred across donors. In an earlier analysis of 587 of the donors, high-throughput TCR beta sequencing was used to judge whether each TCR beta V gene segment behaved as functional or pseudogenic. Donor age, sex, ethnicity and CMV serostatus were compiled alongside the repertoire data. A later genetic analysis used genome-wide SNP genotypes for about three fifths of the 666 donors, treating that subset as a discovery cohort. Every discovery cohort repertoire had been produced on one sequencing platform. Both class I and class II loci were covered by HLA typing, at four-digit resolution. The number of typed donors differed by locus: about 620-640 for A, B, C, DRB1 and DQB1; roughly 510 for DQA1; over 600 for DPA1; and some 470 for DPB1. Four to six DR-DQ haplotypes were handled as single units for association and clustering because linkage in the cohort was strong. Among around 400 genotyped donors of the cohort, an average of roughly 230,000 unique TCR beta nucleotide sequences was sequenced per donor, of which roughly 18% were non-productive.

Overall results and qualifications from the work: The cohort was sequenced for TCR beta chains only, and without alpha or paired-chain data the features that could be detected were limited. In vitro tests confirmed that a few of the cytomegalovirus-associated TCR beta chains recognize cytomegalovirus antigens. A later analysis reported that several top co-occurrence clusters appeared linked to parvovirus B19, influenza, CMV and Epstein-Barr virus. When HLA alleles, especially DR and DQ, strongly co-occurred, TCR associations were difficult to assign to individual alleles. In a later genetic analysis, fewer N-insertions in productive TCRs were reported among donors in an Asian-associated ancestry cluster than the roughly 700-donor mean. The sequencing pipeline was judged likely to have produced a cluster of highly shared sequence variants as a technical artifact. Broadly in line with IMGT annotations, most TCR beta V segments showed up in productive rearrangements about 90% or about 30% of the time in an earlier analysis of some 590 of the donors. A further reported finding was that TCR beta sequences accurately predicted the HLA-A and HLA-B alleles for most subjects in the first cohort. In both the original and validation cohorts, the classifier was reported to diagnose cytomegalovirus status with high specificity and sensitivity. Most TCR sequences were seen in very few donors, while some public TCRs were found in many individuals. The earlier analysis of 450 to 700 of the donors excluded some 16 rarely observed V segments, including chromosome 9 orphons, because counts were too low. For the cohort, immune exposure information was limited to CMV serostatus. In a later analysis, around 17,000 TCR beta sequences were associated with specific HLA alleles at a false discovery rate of 0.05. In a later analysis, most CMV-associated TCR beta chains were found to appear HLA-restricted, with HLA associations seemingly driven largely by CMV exposure. According to the authors, the approach could potentially be generalized to other disease states and immunological phenotypes. The study gave a list of over 150 TCR beta chains associated with cytomegalovirus. In a later analysis, TCR association rates were found to vary across HLA loci, with the most associated TCRs seen for DRB1 alleles and the fewest for HLA-C alleles. Presence/absence analyses assumed roughly uniform sequencing depth across donors, an assumption that may not hold. Linkage disequilibrium might explain the correlated functional status among segregating V segments, but an unknown experimental factor could not be excluded. An association between a missense DCLRE1C variant and V-gene and J-gene trimming of TCR beta chains was found in a later genetic analysis and replicated in an independent cohort. Because HLA typing was unavailable for some donors at each locus, only the typed subset was used in association tests. Because the 87-base-pair reads could not distinguish some IMGT-functional V segments, including TRBV6-2 and TRBV6-3, those segments were excluded. Compared with equally common non-associated chains, HLA-associated TCR beta chains in a later analysis were more clonally expanded and had lower generation probabilities.

The library was produced with the immunoSEQ multiplex PCR assay. The multiplex PCR relied on a mix of 60 forward primers for TCR Vbeta segments and 13 reverse primers for TCR Jbeta segments. A multiplex PCR assay on genomic DNA amplified the CDR3 region of rearranged TCR beta genes. On the Illumina HiSeq System, the amplified TCR beta libraries were sequenced as 87-base-pair reads. The study's processing was this. A later analysis tallied roughly 76 million unique TCR beta chains across the 600 to 700 repertoires, and roughly 11 million of those chains were shared by two or more donors. Raw reads were error-corrected and collapsed into unique sequences by a nearest-neighbor algorithm in which closely related sequences were merged to remove PCR and sequencing errors. Alignment of CDR3 sequences to IMGT reference sequences was used to assign V, D and J gene segments. For a sequence to be retained, a match of at least six nucleotides was required to both a V gene segment and a J gene segment. A rearrangement was called productive if the CDR3 had no stop codons and remained in frame with V and J, and every other rearrangement was called non-productive. CDR3 was defined by IMGT convention, running from the second conserved V-encoded cysteine to the conserved J-encoded phenylalanine. The earlier analysis of about 620 of the donors excluded sequences that lacked an unambiguous match to a single V gene segment. In an earlier analysis of 450 to 750 of the donors, a V segment was called functional when productive rearrangements were above 56.7%, and segregating when the standard deviation between donors exceeded 5%. A statistical classification framework was developed to diagnose cytomegalovirus status using the catalog of TCR beta chain sequences. A later analysis assigned V and J genes by comparing TCR nucleotide sequences with IMGT/GENE-DB human TR gene sequences. The TCRdist pipeline was used in a later analysis to assign CDR3 sequences and most-parsimonious VDJ recombination scenarios. In a later analysis, every TCR beta chain was defined by the combination of its CDR3 amino acid sequence and its V-gene family, and reads without a unique V-gene family were dropped. In a later analysis, 550 to 650 highly shared, low-generation-probability nucleotide sequences were removed to address suspected cross-contamination and a sequencing artifact. In a later analysis, a clonal expansion index was calculated for each public chain from normalized within-repertoire ranks of inferred template counts. Generation probabilities in a later analysis came from a VDJ recombination model fitted to out-of-frame rearrangements, and those results were checked against IGoR. Hypergeometric tests were used in a later analysis to score TCR-TCR, TCR-HLA and TCR-CMV co-occurrence, with a repertoire-size bias correction applied to the TCR pairs. A later analysis estimated false discovery rates by permuting HLA or CMV assignments 20 times. In a later analysis, co-occurring TCRs were grouped using DBSCAN, with TCRdist sequence similarity added in when clustering inside HLA-allele-positive subsets. Repertoires with fewer than 30,000 or more than 120,000 public chains were left out of co-occurrence clustering, as were about 5 repertoires with anomalous nucleotide sharing. TCRdb carries this immuneACCESS record with in-frame sequences only. Its versions omit some clonotypes, under half of them owing to an unresolved V gene in the studies checked, with the rest unexplained. For V, J and clone size, that table is used; D and trimming come from the DNA. Within this sample are some 120,000 clones, with 82% of them counted one time only. The ten largest clones take up roughly 10% of the sample.

In its sample, this clone was seen a few times. Its antigen specificity is not known. No base qualities exist here, and no much larger clone lies one base off it. The cohort comprised around 700 healthy bone marrow donors. At the time of sampling, every cohort member was nominally healthy, though immune exposures that went unrecorded were likely present. The donor was CMV seropositive and was included in the group of 289 seropositive cohort members. Each donor provided a peripheral blood sample, and peripheral blood mononuclear cells were used for TCR beta sequencing. Genomic DNA was extracted from the blood cell samples with the Qiagen DNeasy Blood Extraction Kit. The CDR1 and CDR2 encoded by the germline V gene are MDHEN and SYDVKM. Counted from cysteine to phenylalanine, this CDR3 has 15 amino acids. Only the CDR3 part of the read is kept: 45 bases, read in frame from the first base. Clipping removes 4 bases from V and 4 bases from J, with 8 as the unmatched junction base count.

The receptor chain draws on TRBV28 and TRBJ2-7, and 9 bases in between align with TRBD2. The receptor was isolated from a male donor in good health and CMV-seropositive. Sequenced sample: PBMCs. The CDR3 protein sequence reads: CASSSPGTSIYEQYF. The DNA reads TGTGCCAGCAGTTCCCCCGGGACTAGCATATACGAGCAGTACTTC.